A single sample gave rise to the 14 T cell receptor beta chains below, sequenced in a study of blood T cell repertoires in COVID-19. Data came from immunoSEQ multiplex PCR; TCRdb stores just in-frame clones and leaves some out. Of some 160,000 clones listed, approximately 80% are singletons. The sequencing input was peripheral blood. The receptors here all came from a human donor in a cohort sampled during active COVID-19.

J is TRBJ2-7 and V is TRBV18; TRBD1 matches at 9 bases. The CDR3 covers 14 residues. Losses at the gene ends were 5 bases for V and 3 bases for J; bases not matched to a gene: 5. Germline loops: CDR1 KGHSH, CDR2 LQKENI. For the CDR3, the DNA is TGTGCCAGCTCAGAGGACAGGGGAATCTACGAGCAGTACTTC. Its protein product is CASSEDRGIYEQYF.

This chain uses TRBV10-3 with TRBJ1-2; no clear D gene. Trimming took 6 bases from V and 5 from J, leaving 7 bases between them. The CDR3 consists of 11 residues. The germline V gene encodes CDR1 ENHRY and CDR2 SYGVKD. CDR3 sequence (DNA): TGTGCCATCAGCTCCTCGTATGGCTACACCTTC. Its protein product is CAISSSYGYTF.

The chain combines TRBV11-2 with TRBJ2-4; D possibly corresponds to TRBD1 (6 bases). Between the trimmed V and J ends, which lost 0 bases and 9 bases, there was a span of 9 bases. Germline V gene data show CDR1 as SGHAT and CDR2 as FQNNGV. This CDR3 region has 13 residues. This CDR3 is CASSLEVGAIQYF. The CDR3 region has the DNA TGTGCCAGCAGCTTAGAAGTGGGGGCCATTCAGTACTTC.

This chain connects TRBV5-1 to TRBJ2-7; the D gene is possibly TRBD2 (6 bases). Germline V lookup: CDR1 SGHRS, CDR2 YFSETQ. Trimming stripped 1 base from V and 1 base from J, with 12 bases between. This CDR3 contains 15 residues. The CDR3: CASSLPGRGSYEQYF. The DNA of the CDR3 is TGCGCCAGCAGCTTGCCGGGACGGGGGTCCTACGAGCAGTACTTC.

The rearrangement joins TRBV29-1 to TRBJ1-1; TRBD1 aligns across 9 bases. The V gene end was trimmed by 6 bases and the J gene end by 5 bases; junction bases not matched to a gene: 4. CDR1 is SQVTM and CDR2 is ANQGSEA in the germline V gene. The CDR3 is 12 amino acids. The CDR3 DNA is TGCAGCGTGGGACAGGGAAGGACTGAAGCTTTCTTT. It specifies CSVGQGRTEAFF.

The chain has TRBV6-6 and TRBJ1-1; perhaps TRBD1 as D (5 bases). This CDR3 has 20 residues. The V gene's germline CDR1 is MNHNY and CDR2 SVGAGI (reference sequence). The ends were cut back, 6 bases at V and 4 bases at J, with 33 bases in the middle. The CDR3 coding sequence is TGTGCCAGCAGCCGTATCATATGGTCTCAGGGTGGGTGGCCATCCACTGAAGCTTTCTTT. Amino acids: CASSRIIWSQGGWPSTEAFF.

As for this clone: Other DNA sequences within the sample encode an identical CDR3. This rearrangement joins TRBV3-1 (or the pseudogene TRBV3-2) to TRBJ1-5, with 8 bases lining up with TRBD1. CDR1 and CDR2 (germline): LGHDT, YNNKEL (reference sequence). The CDR3 spans 14 residues. V lost 1 base, J lost 4 bases, and 0 bases stayed unmatched. CDR3 loop: CASSQGQGNQPQHF. CDR3 sequence (DNA): TGTGCCAGCAGCCAAGGACAGGGGAATCAGCCCCAGCATTTT.

This clone turned up a few times. This rearrangement joins TRBV28 to TRBJ1-1, with 8 bases identical to TRBD1. Trimming cost V 5 bases and J 4 bases; bases outside gene matches: 6. The CDR3 runs 14 residues. Germline CDR1 reads MDHEN; CDR2 reads SYDVKM. The CDR3 here is CASSRQGRSTEAFF. CDR3 DNA sequence: TGTGCCAGCAGTCGACAGGGGCGATCCACTGAAGCTTTCTTT. The full variable domain, with the rest looked up from reference TRBV28 and TRBJ1-1, is DVKVTQSSRYLVKRTGEKVFLECVQDMDHENMFWYRQDPGLGLRLIYFSYDVKMKEKGDIPEGYSVSREKKERFSLILESASTNQTSMYLCASSRQGRSTEAFFGQGTRLTVV.

The rearrangement joins TRBV9 to TRBJ2-5; 9 nucleotides agree with TRBD2. The CDR3 contains 16 residues. V gave up 4 bases and J gave up 2 bases; unmatched junction bases: 9. Germline assignment: CDR1 SGDLS and CDR2 YYNGEE. CDR3 loop: CASSSGLASWQETQYF. In DNA form, the CDR3 reads TGTGCCAGCAGCTCTGGACTAGCGAGCTGGCAAGAGACCCAGTACTTC.

The genes are TRBV2 and TRBJ2-7, with TRBD2 matching 9 bases. In germline, CDR1 is SNHLY, CDR2 FYNNEI. The CDR3 is 19 amino acids. V lost 0 bases and J lost 6; bases outside the gene matches: 18. Here the CDR3 DNA reads TGTGCCAGCAGTGAAGCGCGGTCTAGCGGGGCCGCTCAGGGTACCGAGCAGTACTTC. Protein product: CASSEARSSGAAQGTEQYF.

The gene calls are TRBV4-3 and TRBJ2-7, with TRBD1 matching over 8 bases. V shed 4 bases and J 2 bases; nucleotides not matched to a gene: 4. The CDR3 has 14 amino acids. Germline CDR1 and CDR2: LGHNA and YSLEER. The CDR3 loop reads CASSPGQEAYEQYF. CDR3 nucleotide sequence: TGCGCCAGCAGCCCGGGACAGGAAGCCTACGAGCAGTACTTC.

The chain employs TRBV27 and TRBJ1-6; D is unclear. The CDR3 covers 19 residues. Germline V lookup: CDR1 MNHEY, CDR2 SMNVEV (reference sequence). V lost 2 bases and J 0 bases, leaving 17 bases between the germline ends. As DNA, the CDR3 is TGTGCCAGCAGTTTAATCCGCCCCGGGAGGAGCTCCTATAATTCACCCCTCCACTTT. It yields the protein CASSLIRPGRSSYNSPLHF.

The rearrangement links TRBV7-2 to TRBJ2-7; 8 bases are shared with TRBD1. After removal of 3 bases from V and 2 bases from J, the junction contained 6 bases not matched to a gene. The CDR3 extends over 15 amino acids. Germline assignment: CDR1 SGHTA and CDR2 FQGNSA. CDR3 sequence reads: CASSLQGANTYEQYF. The CDR3 region has the DNA TGTGCCAGCAGCTTGCAGGGGGCGAATACCTACGAGCAGTACTTC. The entire variable domain, with the rest obtained from reference TRBV7-2 and TRBJ2-7, is as follows: GAGVSQSPSNKVTEKGKDVELRCDPISGHTALYWYRQSLGQGLEFLIYFQGNSAPDKSGLPSDRFSAERTGGSVSTLTIQRTQQEDSAVYLCASSLQGANTYEQYFGPGTRLTVT.

The sample holds one count of this clone. The chain joins TRBV18 to TRBJ2-7; 10 bases match TRBD1. The V gene's germline CDR1 is KGHSH and CDR2 LQKENI. CDR3 length: 16 residues. The V and J ends lost 2 bases and 3 bases, in that order; junction bases with no gene match: 7. This CDR3 reads CASSPNPGTGVYEQYF. Here the CDR3 DNA reads TGTGCCAGCTCACCAAATCCAGGGACAGGGGTCTACGAGCAGTACTTC.